The T cell receptor beta chain described here comes from a study of T cell responses to AZD1222 COVID-19 vaccine. V lost 3 bases and J 6 bases, leaving 9 bases between the germline ends. In germline, CDR1 is SGHTA, CDR2 FQGNSA. The CDR3 extends over 13 amino acids. Study-wide results and caveats: Mapped onto spike, vaccine-associated CD4 TCRs spanned it and were dominant at 160-218 and 743-854. Baseline serostatus was positive in only a handful of AZD1222 recipients. White British ancestry dominated among donors, who included more females, and clonal diversity was possibly underestimated.

To note about this clone: The antigen is unknown.

The analysis combined second doses at about 4 or about 12 weeks. Generated by immunoSEQ multiplex PCR, the TCRdb table keeps only in-frame clones and is missing some. The table lists about 31,000 clones, roughly 90% of them singletons. The sample here was peripheral blood, taken 28 days after the second AZD1222 dose. The V call is TRBV7-2, the J call TRBJ1-5; D remains ambiguous. The clonotype comes from an adult who received the AZD1222 COVID-19 vaccine. CDR3 sequence (DNA): TGTGCCAGCAGCTTTCCGGGGATTCAGCCCCAGCATTTT. As protein: CASSFPGIQPQHF.